One and the same sample provided the 28 T cell receptor beta chains below, sequenced in a study of neurological immune-mediated disorders. Each CDR3 protein gets one entry after TCRdb re-called the 5' RACE reads with MiXCR. The sample records approximately 30,000 distinct CDR3 sequences, just over 6.5% being singletons. Sequenced material: PBMCs. These receptors came from a woman in her forties or fifties in good health.

Concerning this clonotype: Just one base apart from a much larger clone, this may be a read error. The genes are TRBV3-1 and TRBJ2-7, with 8 bases identical to TRBD1. CDR1 is LGHDT and CDR2 is YNNKEL in the germline V gene (reference sequence). The CDR3 loop spans 12 amino acids. CDR3 coding DNA: TGTGTCAGCAGCTCCCATGGACAGGGCCAGTACTTC. Its translation: CVSSSHGQGQYF.

This clonotype was found many times. CDR3 coding DNA: TGTGCCAGCAGCGTAGGTCAGGGTAGCAATCAGCCCCAGCATTTT. The encoded protein is CASSVGQGSNQPQHF. The chain carries TRBV9 and TRBJ1-5, with a weak D call TRBD1 (5 bases). Looked up from germline, CDR1 is SGDLS and CDR2 is YYNGEE. V was shortened by 0 bases and J by 0 bases, with 7 bases between the two germline ends. The CDR3 has 15 amino acids.

The chain is built from TRBV24-1 and TRBJ2-1; TRBD1 agrees at 7 bases. V lost 7 bases and J lost 10; bases outside the gene matches: 15. The CDR3 totals 15 residues. Germline V CDR1 and CDR2: KGHDR, SFDVKD. As DNA, the CDR3 is TGTGCCACCAGCCGGGGACAGCCAAACACCGGGGAGCAGTTCTTC. Protein: CATSRGQPNTGEQFF.

This clonotype was seen many times. This chain uses TRBV5-1 with TRBJ2-3; the match to TRBD1 covers 10 bases. This CDR3 is built from 19 residues. V dropped 4 bases and J dropped 4; count of bases not matched to a gene: 18. The germline V gene has CDR1 SGHRS and CDR2 YFSETQ. Here the CDR3 reads CASSLPSSTGGVTADTQYF. As DNA, the CDR3 is TGCGCCAGCAGCCTACCCTCCTCGACAGGGGGCGTTACGGCAGATACGCAGTATTTT.

This clonotype has ten or more counts. The chain uses TRBV7-2 and TRBJ1-1; possibly TRBD1 for D (6 bases). There are 14 residues in the CDR3. V shed 5 bases and J shed 5 bases, with 15 bases lying between them. Germline loops: CDR1 SGHTA, CDR2 FQGNSA. CDR3 bases: TGTGCCAGCAGCACACAGGGATTTGGTACTGAAGCTTTCTTT. It encodes CASSTQGFGTEAFF.

This clonotype was observed many times. V usage is TRBV12-3 or TRBV12-4 and J usage is TRBJ1-5; 10 positions agree with TRBD1. CDR3 length equals 16 residues. Germline trimming cut 5 bases from V and 3 bases from J; bases unmatched to any gene: 7. The CDR3 loop reads CASSERQGANNQPQHF. CDR3 in DNA: TGTGCCAGCAGTGAACGACAGGGGGCTAACAATCAGCCCCAGCATTTT.

This clonotype was recorded at least ten times. The chain has TRBV7-8 and TRBJ1-5, with D perhaps matching TRBD1 (6 bases). The V gene lost 2 bases and the J gene lost 9 bases, with 11 bases spanning the gap. Germline CDR1 and CDR2: SGHVS and FQNEAQ. There are 13 residues in the CDR3. The chain's CDR3 is CASSLRGNGPQHF. The CDR3 bases are TGTGCCAGCAGCTTAAGGGGGAACGGGCCCCAGCATTTT.

The sample holds many counts of this clonotype. The chain links TRBV5-1 to TRBJ2-7, with 10 bases fitting TRBD1. With 4 bases clipped from V and 5 bases from J, the junction kept 6 bases outside the gene matches. There are 14 residues in the CDR3. Per the germline V gene, CDR1 is SGHRS and CDR2 is YFSETQ. This CDR3 is CASSGGDRGHEQYF. In DNA, the CDR3 is TGCGCCAGCAGCGGCGGGGACAGGGGCCACGAGCAGTACTTC. Drawing the rest from reference TRBV5-1 and TRBJ2-7, the complete variable domain is KAGVTQTPRYLIKTRGQQVTLSCSPISGHRSVSWYQQTPGQGLQFLFEYFSETQRNKGNFPGRFSGRQFSNSRSEMNVSTLELGDSALYLCASSGGDRGHEQYFGPGTRLTVT.

This clonotype has a count of ten or more. This rearrangement joins TRBV3-1 to TRBJ1-2; TRBD1 is a possible D gene (6 bases). This CDR3 is 14 amino acids long. Looked up from germline, CDR1 is LGHDT and CDR2 is YNNKEL (reference sequence). Between the trimmed V and J ends, which lost 2 bases and 8 bases, there was a span of 15 bases. This chain's CDR3 is CASSQNNRAWGYTF. The CDR3 DNA follows: TGTGCCAGCAGCCAAAACAACAGGGCCTGGGGCTACACCTTC.

The genes are TRBV15 and TRBJ2-2; 8 bases align to TRBD1. Germline V gene lookup returns CDR1 LNHNV and CDR2 YYDKDF (reference sequence). The V segment lost 5 bases and the J segment 4 bases; nucleotides outside the gene matches: 6. This CDR3 has 15 residues. DNA of the CDR3: TGTGCCACCAGCCATCCGGGACAGGCCACCGGGGAGCTGTTTTTT. It yields the protein CATSHPGQATGELFF.

This clonotype has at least ten counts. The rearrangement joins TRBV12-3 or TRBV12-4 to TRBJ1-1; D is uncertain. Trimming removed 5 bases from V and 1 base from J, with 14 bases in between. This CDR3 contains 15 residues. DNA of the CDR3: TGTGCCAGCAGTCTCGGCCGCAGGCCGAACACTGAAGCTTTCTTT. Residues: CASSLGRRPNTEAFF.

This clonotype was detected ten times or more. As DNA, the CDR3 is TGCAGTGCTAGAGAAACGGTCGCCGGGGAGCTGTTTTTT. This codes for CSARETVAGELFF. The J gene is TRBJ2-2, the V gene TRBV20-1; D call uncertain. CDR3 length: 13 amino acids. V gave up 0 bases and J gave up 6 bases, with 8 bases separating them. CDR1 is DFQATT and CDR2 is SNEGSKA in the germline V gene (reference sequence).

This clonotype occurred many times. The V gene is TRBV27, the J gene TRBJ2-7; TRBD2 aligns across 10 bases. The CDR3 sequence is 17 residues long. CDR1 is MNHEY, CDR2 SMNVEV, per germline (reference sequence). V shed 5 bases and J 5 bases; nucleotides not matched to a gene: 15. In DNA, the CDR3 is TGTGCCAGCAGTCTGAAGGCCGGGCTAGCGGGAGTAGACGAGCAGTACTTC. Its protein product is CASSLKAGLAGVDEQYF.

There are many counts of this clonotype. The chain has TRBV7-2 and TRBJ1-1, with no clear D. Germline CDR1 and CDR2: SGHTA and FQGNSA. V lost 5 bases, J lost 0 bases, and 16 bases lay in between. There are 16 residues in the CDR3. Here the CDR3 DNA reads TGTGCCAGCAGCCCTAGGGTAACCGCAATGAACACTGAAGCTTTCTTT. It is translated as CASSPRVTAMNTEAFF.

This clonotype appeared many times. V usage is TRBV5-1 and J usage is TRBJ1-4, with D unresolved. The CDR3 is 16 residues long. In germline, CDR1 is SGHRS, CDR2 YFSETQ. Deletions cut 4 bases from V and 4 bases from J, with 17 bases between. The CDR3 region is CASSPTGTAYNEKLFF. For the CDR3, the DNA is TGCGCCAGCAGCCCGACGGGTACGGCCTATAATGAAAAACTGTTTTTT.

The rearrangement uses TRBV2 and TRBJ1-1, with TRBD1 matching 7 bases. Trimming at V came to 10 bases and at J to 4 bases, leaving 18 bases not matched to a gene. CDR1 and CDR2 from the germline V gene are SNHLY and FYNNEI. CDR3 size: 16 residues. Here the CDR3 reads CATTPTRTGRGTEAFF. The CDR3 nucleotides read TGTGCCACAACTCCAACCCGGACAGGCCGGGGCACTGAAGCTTTCTTT.

This clonotype has at least ten counts. For the CDR3, the DNA is TGCGCCAGCAGTGAGGCCCTGATGGGGAAGGGGGAGCTGTTTTTT. It yields the protein CASSEALMGKGELFF. The chain carries TRBV10-1 and TRBJ2-2; D not resolved. Germline V gene sequence: CDR1 WNHNN, CDR2 SYGVQD (reference sequence). The CDR3 covers 15 residues. Between the trimmed V and J ends, which lost 2 bases and 8 bases, there was a span of 15 bases.

This clonotype was counted at least ten times. This rearrangement joins TRBV25-1 to TRBJ2-7; 7 nucleotides match TRBD1. This CDR3 spans 13 amino acids. V was pared by 4 bases and J by 3 bases, with 3 bases of the junction left unmatched. Germline V lookup: CDR1 MGHDK, CDR2 SYGVNS. In nucleotides, the CDR3 is TGTGCCAGCAGTGTCAGACAGGGCTACGAGCAGTACTTC. Its translation is CASSVRQGYEQYF.

The rearrangement links TRBV6-5 to TRBJ2-7, with D perhaps matching TRBD2 (5 bases). Germline CDR1 and CDR2: MNHEY and SVGAGI. The CDR3 has 14 residues. V was shortened by 6 bases and J by 4 bases, with 16 bases between the two germline ends. DNA of the CDR3: TGTGCCAGCAGACCTTCCCCTGGGAGATACGAGCAGTACTTC. The encoded protein is CASRPSPGRYEQYF.

For this clonotype: A much larger clone differs by one base, so this may be a read error. The chain recombines TRBV5-4 with TRBJ2-1; D possibly uses TRBD1 or TRBD2 (6 bases each). CDR1 is SGHNT and CDR2 is YYREEE in the germline V gene (reference sequence). The V end lost 3 bases, the J end lost 6 bases, and 16 bases lay between the germline ends. This CDR3 comprises 15 residues. DNA for the CDR3: TGTGCCAGCAGCTGGGGGCGGACGGGACTCAATGAGCAGTTCTTC. Amino acids: CASSWGRTGLNEQFF.

This clonotype was counted ten times or more. The genes are TRBV20-1 and TRBJ2-5, with D perhaps TRBD2 (5 bases). Per germline, CDR1 DFQATT and CDR2 SNEGSKA (reference sequence). CDR3 length: 14 residues. V shed 0 bases and J shed 5 bases, with 13 bases lying between them. The CDR3 reads CSARDLASTETQYF. The CDR3 nucleotides are TGCAGTGCTAGAGATCTAGCTAGTACCGAGACCCAGTACTTC.

This clonotype is judged medium-sized. The chain combines TRBV5-6 with TRBJ1-5; 10 bases align to TRBD1. The CDR3 has 15 residues. CDR1 is SGHDT, CDR2 YYEEEE, per germline. V lost 4 bases, J lost 9 bases, and 10 bases stayed unmatched. This CDR3 is CASSITGTGDGPQHF. CDR3 nucleotide sequence: TGTGCCAGCAGCATAACCGGGACAGGGGATGGGCCCCAGCATTTT.

The V call is TRBV19, the J call TRBJ2-2; no clear D gene. The ends were cut back, 8 bases at V and 6 bases at J, with 16 bases in the middle. CDR3 length: 14 residues. In germline, CDR1 is LNHDA, CDR2 SQIVND (reference sequence). The CDR3: CASGNQVRSGELFF. CDR3 nucleotides: TGTGCCAGTGGTAATCAGGTGAGGTCCGGGGAGCTGTTTTTT. The full variable domain, its missing parts supplied by reference TRBV19 and TRBJ2-2, is DGGITQSPKYLFRKEGQNVTLSCEQNLNHDAMYWYRQDPGQGLRLIYYSQIVNDFQKGDIAEGYSVSREKKESFPLTVTSAQKNPTAFYLCASGNQVRSGELFFGEGSRLTVL.

This clonotype was seen a handful of times. A much larger clone lies a single base off, so this may be a read error. V usage is TRBV7-2 and J usage is TRBJ2-3; D not resolved. CDR3 size: 11 residues. Germline V CDR1 and CDR2: SGHTA, FQGNSA. CDR3 amino acids: CANSFVDTQYF. CDR3 nucleotides: TGTGCCAACAGCTTTGTAGATACGCAGTATTTT.

At least ten counts were recorded for this clonotype. The V and J genes are TRBV7-2 and TRBJ2-3, with D uncertain. In germline, CDR1 is SGHTA, CDR2 FQGNSA. CDR3 size: 14 residues. The V gene lost 2 bases and the J gene lost 2 bases, with 8 bases spanning the gap. CDR3: CASSLLGFTDTQYF. The CDR3 DNA follows: TGTGCCAGCAGCTTACTCGGTTTCACAGATACGCAGTATTTT.

This clonotype has ten or more counts. The chain uses TRBV7-2 and TRBJ1-1; D may be TRBD1 (6 bases). The CDR3 covers 13 residues. With 7 bases removed from V and 4 bases from J, the gap between germline ends came to 13 bases. Germline CDR1 reads SGHTA; CDR2 reads FQGNSA. CDR3 in DNA: TGTGCCAGCACCCTAGGGGGGTCCACTGAAGCTTTCTTT. Translation gives CASTLGGSTEAFF.

This clonotype was recorded at least ten times. The chain links TRBV15 to TRBJ2-2; D not resolved. The CDR3 runs 13 residues. Between the trimmed V and J ends, which lost 0 bases and 3 bases, there was a span of 2 bases. The germline V gene has CDR1 LNHNV and CDR2 YYDKDF (reference sequence). The CDR3 coding sequence is TGTGCCACCAGCAGAGAGTACACCGGGGAGCTGTTTTTT. This encodes CATSREYTGELFF.

This clonotype has at least ten counts. The rearrangement links TRBV5-4 to TRBJ1-2, with 11 bases aligning to TRBD1. CDR1 and CDR2 (germline): SGHNT, YYREEE (reference sequence). V dropped 4 bases and J dropped 5; count of bases not matched to a gene: 13. CDR3 length: 17 residues. CDR3 residues: CASSAGTGGPFRYGYTF. The CDR3 nucleotides read TGTGCCAGCAGCGCCGGGACAGGGGGGCCGTTTAGGTATGGCTACACCTTC.